The clone carrying this T cell receptor beta chain has a single count. What it binds is not known. Other DNA sequences of this sample code for an identical CDR3. This entry belongs to a study of T cell responses to AZD1222 COVID-19 vaccine. Regarding the study as a whole: Possibly, clonal diversity was underestimated; donors were largely white British and included more females. Baseline antibody screening turned up just six or seven seropositive AZD1222 recipients. No repertoire was sampled before or during the peak T cell response, only after it.

This CDR3 is built from 13 residues. Germline V CDR1 and CDR2: SGHTA, FQGTGA. V gave up 4 bases and J gave up 1 base, with 7 bases separating them. TCRdb's table, derived via immunoSEQ multiplex PCR, lists solely in-frame clones and lacks some. The sample shows 79,000 or so clones, around 80% of them seen only once. The starting material was peripheral blood, obtained 28 days after the second dose of the MenACWY control vaccine. The TCR originated in an adult who received the MenACWY meningococcal vaccine as a control. This chain links TRBV7-3 with TRBJ1-1; D unresolved. This CDR3 is CASSSTGNTEAFF. The CDR3 region has the DNA TGTGCCAGCAGCTCCACGGGGAACACTGAAGCTTTCTTT.